Below, one T cell receptor beta chain is given with its context. Its antigen is not identified. This sample is part of a study of T cell responses to AZD1222 COVID-19 vaccine. On the study more broadly: It was second doses at about 4 or about 12 weeks that were pooled.

General observations from the study: Baseline seropositivity characterized only 5 or 6 AZD1222 recipients.

The CDR3 has 14 residues. V lost 0 bases to trimming and J lost 8 bases, with 13 bases between them. CDR1 and CDR2 from the germline V gene are ENHRY and SYGVKD. Assay: immunoSEQ multiplex PCR; the TCRdb copy retains only in-frame clones and omits some. The table includes roughly 120,000 clones, roughly 84% detected once. This chain connects TRBV10-3 to TRBJ1-2; D gene uncertain. The source material was peripheral blood, sampled on day 0 of AZD1222 vaccination. This clonotype originated in an adult in good health. The CDR3 protein is CAISESVSPGGYTF. CDR3 in DNA: TGTGCCATCAGTGAGTCGGTCAGTCCGGGGGGCTACACCTTC.